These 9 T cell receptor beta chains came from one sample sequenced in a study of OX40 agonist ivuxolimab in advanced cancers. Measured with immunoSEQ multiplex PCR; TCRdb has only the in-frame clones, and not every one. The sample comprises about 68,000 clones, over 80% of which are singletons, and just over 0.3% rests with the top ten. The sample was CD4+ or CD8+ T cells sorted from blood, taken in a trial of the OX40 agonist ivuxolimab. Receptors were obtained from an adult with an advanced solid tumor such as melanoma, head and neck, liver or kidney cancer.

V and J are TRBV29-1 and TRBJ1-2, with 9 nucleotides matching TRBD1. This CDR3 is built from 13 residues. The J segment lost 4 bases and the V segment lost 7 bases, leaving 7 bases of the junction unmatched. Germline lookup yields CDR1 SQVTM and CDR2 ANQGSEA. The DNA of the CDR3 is TGCAGCGGGGGGACAGGGCTTGGCTATGGCTACACCTTC. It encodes CSGGTGLGYGYTF. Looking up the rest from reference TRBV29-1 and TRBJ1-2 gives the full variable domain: SAVISQKPSRDICQRGTSLTIQCQVDSQVTMMFWYRQQPGQSLTLIATANQGSEATYESGFVIDKFPISRPNLTFSTLTVSNMSPEDSSIYLCSGGTGLGYGYTFGSGTRLTVV.

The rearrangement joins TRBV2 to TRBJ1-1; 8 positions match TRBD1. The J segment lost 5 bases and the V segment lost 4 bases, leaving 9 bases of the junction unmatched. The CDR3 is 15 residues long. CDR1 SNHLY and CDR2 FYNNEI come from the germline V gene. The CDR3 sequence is CASSGGQGPRTEAFF. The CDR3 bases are TGTGCCAGCAGTGGAGGACAGGGTCCACGAACTGAAGCTTTCTTT.

The CDR3 DNA reads TGTGCCAGTAGTACGAAACGGGACAGGGAAGCCAACACTGAAGCTTTCTTT. This gives the protein CASSTKRDREANTEAFF. This sequence joins TRBV19 and TRBJ1-1, with TRBD1 matching over 9 bases. The germline V gene encodes CDR1 LNHDA and CDR2 SQIVND (reference sequence). The ends lost 4 bases at V and 2 bases at J; junction bases unmatched: 11. The CDR3 has 17 amino acids.

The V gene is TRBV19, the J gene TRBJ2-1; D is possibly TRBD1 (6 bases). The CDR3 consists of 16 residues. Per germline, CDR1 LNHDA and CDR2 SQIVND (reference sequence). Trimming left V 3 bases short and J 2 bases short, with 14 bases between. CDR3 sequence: CASSMSEGGPYNEQFF. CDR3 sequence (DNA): TGTGCCAGTAGTATGAGCGAAGGGGGACCCTACAATGAGCAGTTCTTC.

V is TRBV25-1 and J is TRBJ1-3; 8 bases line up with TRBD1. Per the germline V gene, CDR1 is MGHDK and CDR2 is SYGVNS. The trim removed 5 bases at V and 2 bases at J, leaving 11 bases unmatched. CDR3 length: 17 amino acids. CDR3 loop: CASSRHGGQGTGNTIYF. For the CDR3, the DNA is TGTGCCAGCAGTCGCCACGGCGGACAGGGTACTGGAAACACCATATATTTT. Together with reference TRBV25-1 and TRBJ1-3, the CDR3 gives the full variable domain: EADIYQTPRYLVIGTGKKITLECSQTMGHDKMYWYQQDPGMELHLIHYSYGVNSTEKGDLSSESTVSRIRTEHFPLTLESARPSHTSQYLCASSRHGGQGTGNTIYFGEGSWLTVV.

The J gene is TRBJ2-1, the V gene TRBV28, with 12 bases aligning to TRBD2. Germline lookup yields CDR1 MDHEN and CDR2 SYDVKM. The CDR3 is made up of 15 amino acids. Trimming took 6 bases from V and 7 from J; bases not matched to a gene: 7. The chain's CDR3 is CASSAGTSGSNEQFF. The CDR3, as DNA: TGTGCCAGCAGCGCCGGGACTAGCGGGTCAAATGAGCAGTTCTTC.

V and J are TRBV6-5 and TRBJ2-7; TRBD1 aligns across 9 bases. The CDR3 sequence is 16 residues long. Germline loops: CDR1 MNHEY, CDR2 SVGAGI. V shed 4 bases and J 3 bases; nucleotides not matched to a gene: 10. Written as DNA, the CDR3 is TGTGCCAGCAGTTCCAAGCACCAGGGACAGGGCTACGAGCAGTACTTC. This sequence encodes CASSSKHQGQGYEQYF.

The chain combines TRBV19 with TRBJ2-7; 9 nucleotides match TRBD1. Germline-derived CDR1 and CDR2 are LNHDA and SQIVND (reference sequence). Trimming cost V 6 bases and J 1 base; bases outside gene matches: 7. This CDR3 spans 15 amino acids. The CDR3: CASSRGTGLSYEQYF. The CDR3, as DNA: TGTGCCAGTAGCCGCGGGACAGGGCTATCCTACGAGCAGTACTTC.

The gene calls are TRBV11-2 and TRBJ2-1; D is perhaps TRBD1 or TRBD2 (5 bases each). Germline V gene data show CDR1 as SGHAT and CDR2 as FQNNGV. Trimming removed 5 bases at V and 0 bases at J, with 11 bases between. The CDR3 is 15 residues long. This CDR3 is CASSIPGSSYNEQFF. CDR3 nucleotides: TGTGCCAGCAGCATTCCAGGGAGCTCCTACAATGAGCAGTTCTTC.